This TCR beta chain was sequenced for a study of cytomegalovirus exposure and HLA in healthy donors. Across the study: Across almost 400 genotyped donors, about 81% landed in the Caucasian-associated ancestry cluster.

Germline V lookup: CDR1 MGHRA, CDR2 YSYEKL. This CDR3 region has 16 residues. With V trimmed by 4 bases and J by 4 bases, 11 bases remained unmatched. General study points: There were about 160 TCR beta chains listed as cytomegalovirus-associated.

This clone was counted between two and nine times. The target antigen is unknown. The PCR employed 60 Vbeta primers together with 13 Jbeta primers. Source study methods: Some 11 million of the about 80 million unique TCR beta chains counted in a later analysis were shared. Assay: immunoSEQ multiplex PCR; the TCRdb copy retains only in-frame clones and omits some. The DNA was the basis for D and trimming; V, J and clone size are from that table. This sample has roughly 150,000 clones, with roughly 9.4% found just once. Each of the donors was a healthy bone marrow donor. The chain combines TRBV4-1 with TRBJ1-2, with TRBD1 matching 8 bases. This TCR derives from a male donor in good health and CMV-seronegative. The sample was PBMCs. This CDR3 reads CASSRNQGARIYGYTF. CDR3 in DNA: TGCGCCAGCAGCCGAAACCAGGGGGCGCGTATCTATGGCTACACCTTC.